This paragraph covers one T cell receptor (beta chain) sequence. Investigators spread the genomic DNA of each subset evenly over several immunoSEQ plates. Libraries were prepared by immunoSEQ multiplex PCR; TCRdb keeps only in-frame clonotypes and omits some of them. The sample has millions of clones, around 93% seen once; the top ten hold around 1.7%. Trimming took 3 bases from V and 5 from J, leaving 12 bases between them. The germline gives CDR1 MNHEY, CDR2 SMNVEV (reference sequence). CDR3 size: 14 residues. The data originate from a study of shared clonotypes between healthy human individuals. Terminally differentiated effector memory CD45RA+ cells were excluded by CCR7 positive selection of CD45RO-negative cells.

Sequenced material: naive CD8+ T cells from PBMCs. The source is a man younger than 35 in good health. Some clones in this sample may be carry-over from other donors' samples. This chain joins TRBV27 and TRBJ2-3; no reliable D call. The CDR3 DNA sequence: TGTGCCAGCAGTTTGTTGCCGCTAGTAGATACGCAGTATTTT. Amino acids: CASSLLPLVDTQYF.